The clone carrying this T cell receptor beta chain appeared a single time. Antigen specificity is unknown. Using immunoSEQ multiplex PCR, the repertoire was profiled, and TCRdb retains in-frame clones only, with some absent. Of approximately 220,000 clones listed, just over 90% are singletons. The source of the sample is a study of cytomegalovirus exposure and HLA in healthy donors. Study as a whole: A later analysis reported the 95 to 150 validation repertoires used the same platform as the approximately 660 first-cohort repertoires.

A roughly 120-subject validation cohort, separate from the approximately 700-subject first cohort, supplied the donors. The study, taken as a whole, reports: Rare TCR sequences predominated, though certain public TCRs were found in many donors. A subsequent analysis found that TCR clusters from the first cohort also tended to co-occur in the 120 or so validation repertoires, with roughly 95% of cluster scores above 0.

V gave up 6 bases and J gave up 2 bases, with 16 bases separating them. The CDR3 is 16 residues long. Germline CDR1 is MRHNA and CDR2 is SNTAGT. Sequencing input: PBMCs. The receptor was derived from a woman aged 18-35 years in good health and CMV-seronegative. The chain carries TRBV6-4 and TRBJ1-4; TRBD1 might be the D (6 bases). This CDR3 is CASSEGTGRTNEKLFF. CDR3 DNA sequence: TGTGCCAGCAGCGAAGGCACAGGGCGGACTAATGAAAAACTGTTTTTT.